Listed here are 10 T cell receptor beta chains from one sample, sequenced in a study of PD-1 blockade in mismatch repair-deficient tumors. Sequencing was performed with immunoSEQ multiplex PCR; in TCRdb, only in-frame clones are kept and a portion is missing. Of 30,000 to 45,000 clones listed, around 80% are singletons. The sample was PBMCs, taken roughly 39 weeks after starting pembrolizumab. The receptors come from an adult with mismatch repair-deficient cancer.

The chain has TRBV30 and TRBJ2-7; unclear D gene. V was shortened by 3 bases and J by 7 bases, with 13 bases between the two germline ends. The CDR3 length is 12 residues. Germline CDR1 is GTSNPN and CDR2 is SVGIG (reference sequence). The CDR3 sequence: CAWSDRPREQYF. Here the CDR3 DNA reads TGTGCCTGGAGCGACCGGCCCAGGGAGCAGTACTTC. Together with reference TRBV30 and TRBJ2-7, the CDR3 gives the full variable domain: SQTIHQWPATLVQPVGSPLSLECTVEGTSNPNLYWYRQAAGRGLQLLFYSVGIGQISSEVPQNLSASRPQDRQFILSSKKLLLSDSGFYLCAWSDRPREQYFGPGTRLTVT.

The rearrangement links TRBV6-5 to TRBJ2-7; TRBD2 might be the D (5 bases). Germline V gene sequence: CDR1 MNHEY, CDR2 SVGAGI. The CDR3 loop spans 15 amino acids. Trimming stripped 5 bases from V and 1 base from J, with 15 bases between. This chain's CDR3 is CASSRGNLPSYEQYF. CDR3 nucleotide sequence: TGTGCCAGCAGTCGGGGAAACTTACCTTCCTACGAGCAGTACTTC.

This chain connects TRBV28 to TRBJ2-2; 7 bases align to TRBD1. The germline CDR1 and CDR2 sequences are MDHEN and SYDVKM. V lost 4 bases to trimming and J lost 7 bases; unmatched junction nucleotides: 12. This CDR3 has 16 residues. Here the CDR3 reads CASSSPTGQISGELFF. The DNA for the CDR3 is TGTGCCAGCAGTTCCCCGACAGGGCAAATCAGCGGGGAGCTGTTTTTT.

The V gene is TRBV11-3, the J gene TRBJ2-7, with 14 nucleotides matching TRBD2. The CDR3 covers 15 residues. V lost 0 bases and J lost 7; bases outside the gene matches: 2. CDR1 SGHNT and CDR2 YENEEA come from the germline V gene. CDR3 region: CASSLEGLAGVEQYF. DNA for the CDR3: TGTGCCAGCAGCTTAGAGGGACTAGCGGGAGTTGAGCAGTACTTC.

The chain combines TRBV2 with TRBJ2-2; the D gene is possibly TRBD1 (6 bases). The CDR3 loop spans 13 amino acids. The V end was cut by 2 bases, the J end by 5 bases, with 6 bases between. The V gene's germline CDR1 is SNHLY and CDR2 FYNNEI. Here the CDR3 reads CASSEQGTGELFF. The CDR3 coding sequence is TGTGCCAGCAGTGAACAGGGGACCGGGGAGCTGTTTTTT.

The V gene is TRBV7-2, the J gene TRBJ2-7, with 9 bases identical to TRBD2. Trimming cost V 5 bases and J 5 bases; bases outside gene matches: 10. Germline CDR1 reads SGHTA; CDR2 reads FQGNSA. This CDR3 is built from 15 residues. The CDR3 here is CASSLGGGRVNEQYF. In DNA, the CDR3 is TGTGCCAGCAGCCTAGGGGGCGGGAGGGTCAACGAGCAGTACTTC.

This sequence joins TRBV4-2 and TRBJ2-5, with 7 bases identical to TRBD2. V gave up 0 bases and J gave up 10 bases; unmatched junction bases: 11. The CDR3 covers 15 residues. CDR1 LGHNA and CDR2 YNFKEQ come from the germline V gene. The CDR3 DNA reads TGTGCCAGCAGCCAAGAAATGCTGGCGGGAGTGGTCCAGTACTTC. Its protein product is CASSQEMLAGVVQYF.

The V and J genes are TRBV5-4 and TRBJ1-1; 8 nucleotides agree with TRBD1. Germline V gene sequence: CDR1 SGHNT, CDR2 YYREEE (reference sequence). This CDR3 spans 14 amino acids. The J segment lost 5 bases and the V segment lost 4 bases, leaving 7 bases of the junction unmatched. CDR3 sequence: CASSIGTGWTEAFF. In nucleotides, the CDR3 is TGTGCCAGCAGCATAGGGACAGGATGGACTGAAGCTTTCTTT. Drawing the rest from reference TRBV5-4 and TRBJ1-1, the complete variable domain is ETGVTQSPTHLIKTRGQQVTLRCSSQSGHNTVSWYQQALGQGPQFIFQYYREEENGRGNFPPRFSGLQFPNYSSELNVNALELDDSALYLCASSIGTGWTEAFFGQGTRLTVV.

The chain has TRBV7-3 and TRBJ2-1; perhaps TRBD2 as D (6 bases). Germline lookup yields CDR1 SGHTA and CDR2 FQGTGA. This CDR3 region has 13 residues. V dropped 0 bases and J dropped 10 bases, with 10 bases sitting between them. CDR3 in amino acids: CASSLTRGREQFF. CDR3 in DNA: TGTGCCAGCAGCTTAACGCGGGGCAGAGAGCAGTTCTTC.

The rearrangement joins TRBV7-9 to TRBJ1-3; 7 bases align to TRBD1. CDR3 length: 16 amino acids. The germline V gene has CDR1 SEHNR and CDR2 FQNEAQ (reference sequence). The junction had 7 bases not matched to a gene; V was cut back by 0 bases and J by 5 bases. The CDR3 is CASSLAVQGRRNTIYF. The CDR3 coding sequence is TGTGCCAGCAGCTTAGCGGTACAGGGGAGGCGAAACACCATATATTTT.